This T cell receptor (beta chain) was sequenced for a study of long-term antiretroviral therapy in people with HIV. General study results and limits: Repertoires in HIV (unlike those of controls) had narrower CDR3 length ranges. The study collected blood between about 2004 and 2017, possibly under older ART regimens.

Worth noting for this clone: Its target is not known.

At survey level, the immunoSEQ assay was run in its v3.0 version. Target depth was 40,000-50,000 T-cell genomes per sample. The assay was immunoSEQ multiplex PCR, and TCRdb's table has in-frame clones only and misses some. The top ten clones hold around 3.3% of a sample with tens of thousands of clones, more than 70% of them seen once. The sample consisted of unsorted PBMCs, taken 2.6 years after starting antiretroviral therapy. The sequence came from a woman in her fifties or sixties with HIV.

The CDR3 bases are TGTGCCAGCAGTCTTCTAGCGGGAAATACCGGGGAGCTGTTTTTT. Translation: CASSLLAGNTGELFF. V is TRBV28 and J is TRBJ2-2; 9 nucleotides agree with TRBD2. J was trimmed by 5 bases and V by 5 bases; bases with no gene match: 6. The CDR3 length is 15 residues. CDR1 and CDR2 from the germline V gene are MDHEN and SYDVKM.